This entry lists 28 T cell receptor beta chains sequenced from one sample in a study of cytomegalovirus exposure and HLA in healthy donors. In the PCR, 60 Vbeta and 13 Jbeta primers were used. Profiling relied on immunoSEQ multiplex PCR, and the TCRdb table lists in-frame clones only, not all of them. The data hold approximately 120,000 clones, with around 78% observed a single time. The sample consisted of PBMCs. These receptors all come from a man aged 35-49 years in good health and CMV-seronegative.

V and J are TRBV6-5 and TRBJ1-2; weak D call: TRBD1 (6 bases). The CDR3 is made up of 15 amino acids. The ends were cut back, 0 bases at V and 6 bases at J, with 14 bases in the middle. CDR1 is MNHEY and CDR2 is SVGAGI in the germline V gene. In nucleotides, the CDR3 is TGTGCCAGCAGTTACTCCCCAGGGGTGGGAGATGGCTACACCTTC. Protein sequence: CASSYSPGVGDGYTF.

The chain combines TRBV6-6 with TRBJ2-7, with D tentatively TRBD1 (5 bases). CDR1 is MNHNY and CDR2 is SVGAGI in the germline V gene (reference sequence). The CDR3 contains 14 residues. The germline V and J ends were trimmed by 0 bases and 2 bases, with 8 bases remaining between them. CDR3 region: CASSYSQGTYEQYF. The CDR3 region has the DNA TGTGCCAGCAGTTACTCCCAGGGAACCTACGAGCAGTACTTC.

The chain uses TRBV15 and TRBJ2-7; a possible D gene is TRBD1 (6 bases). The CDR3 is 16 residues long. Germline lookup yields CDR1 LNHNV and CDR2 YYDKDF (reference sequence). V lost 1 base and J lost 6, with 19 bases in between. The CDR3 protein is CATSRAPGAQPAEQYF. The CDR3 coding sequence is TGTGCCACCAGCAGAGCCCCAGGGGCCCAACCTGCCGAGCAGTACTTC.

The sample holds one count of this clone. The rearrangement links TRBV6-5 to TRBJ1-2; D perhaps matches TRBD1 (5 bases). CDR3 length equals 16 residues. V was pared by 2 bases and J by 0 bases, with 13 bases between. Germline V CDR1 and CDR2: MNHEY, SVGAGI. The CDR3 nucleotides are TGTGCCAGCAGTTACGGGACTACCCCCACTAACTATGGCTACACCTTC. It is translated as CASSYGTTPTNYGYTF.

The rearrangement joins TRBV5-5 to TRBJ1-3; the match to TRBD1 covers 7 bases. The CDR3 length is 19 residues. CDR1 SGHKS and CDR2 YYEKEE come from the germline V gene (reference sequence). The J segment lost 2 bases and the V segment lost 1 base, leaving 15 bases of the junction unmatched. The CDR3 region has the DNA TGTGCCAGCAGCTTGTGGGACAGAGGTCGTAGGCGCGCTGGAAACACCATATATTTT. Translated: CASSLWDRGRRRAGNTIYF.

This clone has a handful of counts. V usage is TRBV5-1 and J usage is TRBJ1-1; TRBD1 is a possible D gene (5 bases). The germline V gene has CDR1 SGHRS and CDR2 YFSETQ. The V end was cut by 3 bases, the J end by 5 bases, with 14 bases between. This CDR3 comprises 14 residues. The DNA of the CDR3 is TGCGCCAGCAGCTCGGGCGACAGTAAGACTGAAGCTTTCTTT. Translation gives CASSSGDSKTEAFF. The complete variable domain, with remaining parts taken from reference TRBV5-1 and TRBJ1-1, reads KAGVTQTPRYLIKTRGQQVTLSCSPISGHRSVSWYQQTPGQGLQFLFEYFSETQRNKGNFPGRFSGRQFSNSRSEMNVSTLELGDSALYLCASSSGDSKTEAFFGQGTRLTVV.

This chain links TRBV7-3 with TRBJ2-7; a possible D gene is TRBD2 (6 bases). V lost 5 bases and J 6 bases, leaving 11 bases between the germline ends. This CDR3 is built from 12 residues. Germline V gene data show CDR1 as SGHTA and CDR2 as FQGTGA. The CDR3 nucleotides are TGTGCCAGCAGCCCCGGGACTTCCGAGCAGTACTTC. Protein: CASSPGTSEQYF.

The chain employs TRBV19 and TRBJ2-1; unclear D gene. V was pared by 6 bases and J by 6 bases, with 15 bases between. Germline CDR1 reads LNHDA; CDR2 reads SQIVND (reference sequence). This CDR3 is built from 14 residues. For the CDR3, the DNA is TGTGCCAGTAGCTACCGAGAGCAGGTCAATGAGCAGTTCTTC. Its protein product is CASSYREQVNEQFF.

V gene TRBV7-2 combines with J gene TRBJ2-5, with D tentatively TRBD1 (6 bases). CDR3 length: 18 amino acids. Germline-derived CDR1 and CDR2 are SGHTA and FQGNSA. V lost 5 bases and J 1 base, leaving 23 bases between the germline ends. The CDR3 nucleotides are TGTGCCAGCAGCCCAACGCACAGGGTTAGTTTAAGCCAAGAGACCCAGTACTTC. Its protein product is CASSPTHRVSLSQETQYF.

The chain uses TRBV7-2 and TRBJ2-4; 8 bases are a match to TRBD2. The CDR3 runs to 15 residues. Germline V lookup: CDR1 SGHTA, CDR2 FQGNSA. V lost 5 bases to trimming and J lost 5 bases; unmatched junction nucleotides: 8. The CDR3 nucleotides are TGTGCCAGCAGCGTCAGGCCAGCGGGGGAAAACATTCAGTACTTC. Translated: CASSVRPAGENIQYF.

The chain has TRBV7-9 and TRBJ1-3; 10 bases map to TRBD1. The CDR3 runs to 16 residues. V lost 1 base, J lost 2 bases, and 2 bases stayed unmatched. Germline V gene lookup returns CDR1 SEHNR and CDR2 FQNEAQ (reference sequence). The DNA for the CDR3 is TGTGCCAGCAGCTTAGGGGACAGGGGAACTGGAAACACCATATATTTT. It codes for CASSLGDRGTGNTIYF. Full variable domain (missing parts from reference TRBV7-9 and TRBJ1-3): DTGVSQNPRHKITKRGQNVTFRCDPISEHNRLYWYRQTLGQGPEFLTYFQNEAQLEKSRLLSDRFSAERPKGSFSTLEIQRTEQGDSAMYLCASSLGDRGTGNTIYFGEGSWLTVV.

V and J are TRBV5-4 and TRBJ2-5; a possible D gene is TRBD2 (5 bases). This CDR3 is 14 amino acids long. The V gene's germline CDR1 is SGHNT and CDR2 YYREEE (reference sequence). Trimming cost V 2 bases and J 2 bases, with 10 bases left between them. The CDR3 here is CASSFGLEQETQYF. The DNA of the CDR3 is TGTGCCAGCAGCTTTGGACTGGAACAAGAGACCCAGTACTTC. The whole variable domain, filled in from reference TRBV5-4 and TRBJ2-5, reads ETGVTQSPTHLIKTRGQQVTLRCSSQSGHNTVSWYQQALGQGPQFIFQYYREEENGRGNFPPRFSGLQFPNYSSELNVNALELDDSALYLCASSFGLEQETQYFGPGTRLLVL.

The CDR3 is CASSPNGGGTEAFF. The CDR3 region has the DNA TGCGCCAGCAGCCCTAACGGGGGGGGAACTGAAGCTTTCTTT. The chain employs TRBV5-1 and TRBJ1-1, with D perhaps matching TRBD1 (5 bases). This CDR3 is 14 amino acids long. Germline CDR1 and CDR2: SGHRS and YFSETQ. V was clipped by 4 bases and J by 5 bases, with 15 bases between them.

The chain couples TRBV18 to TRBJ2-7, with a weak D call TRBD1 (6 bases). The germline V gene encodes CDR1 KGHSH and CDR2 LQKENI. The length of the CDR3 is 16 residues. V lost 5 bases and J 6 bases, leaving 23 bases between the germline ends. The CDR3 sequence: CASSSPNLSGRGEQYF. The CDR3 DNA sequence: TGTGCCAGCTCATCCCCTAACCTCTCTGGCAGGGGCGAGCAGTACTTC.

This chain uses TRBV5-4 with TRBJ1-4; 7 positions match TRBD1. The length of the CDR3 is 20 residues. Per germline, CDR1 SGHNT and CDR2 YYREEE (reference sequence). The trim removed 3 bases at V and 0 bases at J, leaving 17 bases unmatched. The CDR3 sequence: CASSSHPSSGGDATNEKLFF. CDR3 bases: TGTGCCAGCAGCTCGCACCCTTCTTCAGGGGGAGATGCAACTAATGAAAAACTGTTTTTT. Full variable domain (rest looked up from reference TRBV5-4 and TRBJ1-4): ETGVTQSPTHLIKTRGQQVTLRCSSQSGHNTVSWYQQALGQGPQFIFQYYREEENGRGNFPPRFSGLQFPNYSSELNVNALELDDSALYLCASSSHPSSGGDATNEKLFFGSGTQLSVL.

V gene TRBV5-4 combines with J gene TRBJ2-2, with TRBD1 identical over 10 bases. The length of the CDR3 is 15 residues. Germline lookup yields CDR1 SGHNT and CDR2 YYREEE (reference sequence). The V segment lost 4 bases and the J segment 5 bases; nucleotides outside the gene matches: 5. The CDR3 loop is CASSNRQGATGELFF. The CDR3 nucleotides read TGTGCCAGCAGCAACCGACAGGGGGCTACCGGGGAGCTGTTTTTT.

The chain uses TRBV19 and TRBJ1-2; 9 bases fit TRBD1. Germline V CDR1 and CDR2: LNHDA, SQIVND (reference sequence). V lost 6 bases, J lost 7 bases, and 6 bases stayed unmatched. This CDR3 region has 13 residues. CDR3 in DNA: TGTGCCAGTAGCGACAGGGGGGGAACTGGCTACACCTTC. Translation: CASSDRGGTGYTF.

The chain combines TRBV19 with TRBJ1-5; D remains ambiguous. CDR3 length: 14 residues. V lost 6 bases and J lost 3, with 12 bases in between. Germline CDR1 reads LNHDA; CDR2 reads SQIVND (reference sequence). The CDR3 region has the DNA TGTGCCAGTAGCCGGGGAGGCGTCAATCAGCCCCAGCATTTT. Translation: CASSRGGVNQPQHF.

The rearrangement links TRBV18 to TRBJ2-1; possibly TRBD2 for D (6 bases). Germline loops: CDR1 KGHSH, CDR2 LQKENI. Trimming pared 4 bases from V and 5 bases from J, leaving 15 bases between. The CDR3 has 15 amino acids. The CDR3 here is CASSLLGDFDNEQFF. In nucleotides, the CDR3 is TGTGCCAGCTCACTTTTGGGGGACTTCGACAATGAGCAGTTCTTC.

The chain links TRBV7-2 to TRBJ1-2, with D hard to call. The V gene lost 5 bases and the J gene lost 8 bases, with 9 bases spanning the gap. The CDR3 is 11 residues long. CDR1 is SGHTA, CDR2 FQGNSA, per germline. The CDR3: CASSPTGGYTF. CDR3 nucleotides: TGTGCCAGCAGCCCCACGGGGGGCTACACCTTC.

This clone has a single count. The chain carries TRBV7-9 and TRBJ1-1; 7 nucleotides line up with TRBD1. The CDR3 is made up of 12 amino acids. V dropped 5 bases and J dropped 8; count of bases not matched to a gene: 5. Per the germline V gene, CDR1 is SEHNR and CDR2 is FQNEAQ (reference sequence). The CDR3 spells CASSQGTAEAFF. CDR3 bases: TGTGCCAGCAGCCAGGGGACAGCAGAAGCTTTCTTT.

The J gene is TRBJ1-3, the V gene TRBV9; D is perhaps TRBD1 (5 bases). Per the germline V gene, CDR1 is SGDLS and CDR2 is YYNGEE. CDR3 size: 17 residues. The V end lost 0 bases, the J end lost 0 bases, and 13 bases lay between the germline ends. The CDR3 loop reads CASSVEIRGHSGNTIYF. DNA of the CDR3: TGTGCCAGCAGCGTAGAAATTAGGGGCCACTCTGGAAACACCATATATTTT.

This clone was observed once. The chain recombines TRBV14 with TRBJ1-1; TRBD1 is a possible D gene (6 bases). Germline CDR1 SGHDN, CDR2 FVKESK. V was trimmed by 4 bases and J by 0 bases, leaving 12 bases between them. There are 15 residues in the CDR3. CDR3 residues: CASSPRTVLNTEAFF. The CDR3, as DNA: TGTGCCAGCAGCCCTCGGACAGTGTTGAACACTGAAGCTTTCTTT.

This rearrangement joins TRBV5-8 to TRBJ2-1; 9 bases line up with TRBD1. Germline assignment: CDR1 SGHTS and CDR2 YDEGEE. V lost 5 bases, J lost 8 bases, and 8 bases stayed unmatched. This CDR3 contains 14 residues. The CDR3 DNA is TGTGCCAGCAGAACAGGGGGCGCTGTATATGAGCAGTTCTTC. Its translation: CASRTGGAVYEQFF.

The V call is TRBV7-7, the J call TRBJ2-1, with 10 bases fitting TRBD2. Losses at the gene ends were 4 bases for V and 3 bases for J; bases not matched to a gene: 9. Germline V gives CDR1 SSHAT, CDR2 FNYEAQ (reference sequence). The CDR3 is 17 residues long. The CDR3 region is CASSSSSKRGGYNEQFF. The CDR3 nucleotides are TGTGCCAGCAGCTCATCCTCTAAGCGGGGGGGCTACAATGAGCAGTTCTTC.

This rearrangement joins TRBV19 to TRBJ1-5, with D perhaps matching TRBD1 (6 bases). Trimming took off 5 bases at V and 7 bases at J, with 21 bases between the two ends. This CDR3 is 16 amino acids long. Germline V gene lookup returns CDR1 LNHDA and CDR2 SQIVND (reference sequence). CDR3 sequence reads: CASSRLRGGYDQPQHF. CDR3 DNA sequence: TGTGCCAGTAGTCGGCTAAGGGGGGGTTATGACCAGCCCCAGCATTTT.

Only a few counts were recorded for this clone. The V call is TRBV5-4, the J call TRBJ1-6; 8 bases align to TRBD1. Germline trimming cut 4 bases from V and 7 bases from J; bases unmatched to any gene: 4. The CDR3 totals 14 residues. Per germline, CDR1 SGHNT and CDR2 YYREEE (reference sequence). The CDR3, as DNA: TGTGCCAGCAGCGGGACAGGAGACAATTCACCCCTCCACTTT. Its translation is CASSGTGDNSPLHF.

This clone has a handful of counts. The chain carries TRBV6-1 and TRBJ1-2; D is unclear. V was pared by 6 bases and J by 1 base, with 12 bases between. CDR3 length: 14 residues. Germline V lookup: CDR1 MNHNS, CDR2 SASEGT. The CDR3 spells CASRGRYYNYGYTF. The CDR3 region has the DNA TGTGCCAGCAGGGGCAGATATTATAACTATGGCTACACCTTC.